This is a list of T cell receptor beta chains from one sample in a study of Graves' ophthalmopathy and Graves' hyperthyroidism. TCRdb reanalysed the multiplex PCR reads using MiXCR and keeps one entry per CDR3 protein. The repertoire includes about 620,000 distinct CDR3 sequences, 22% of them detected once, and approximately 7% sits in the top ten. Material for sequencing was peripheral blood. The receptors derive from a woman in her late teens or twenties with stable Graves' hyperthyroidism. Some clones in this sample may be carry-over from other donors' samples. Both conserved end residues are part of each CDR3. D genes are given only for firm matches. For some rows the clone size is stated as once, few or many, or as a class when expanded; others skip it.

cdr3_length: 15
v_call: TRBV5-1
d_call: NA
clone_size: many
j_call: TRBJ2-7
cdr3_aa: CASSLGRNPSYEQYF

cdr3_length: 10
v_call: TRBV20-1
d_call: NA
clone_size: few
j_call: TRBJ2-7
cdr3_aa: CSASEYEQYF

cdr3_length: 15
v_call: TRBV5-1
d_call: NA
clone_size: many
j_call: TRBJ2-7
cdr3_aa: CASSRLTDGSYEQYF

cdr3_length: 14
v_call: TRBV30
d_call: TRBD2
clone_size: many
j_call: TRBJ2-7
cdr3_aa: CAWSARGGLDEQYF

cdr3_length: 16
v_call: TRBV6-1
d_call: NA
clone_size: many
j_call: TRBJ1-2
cdr3_aa: CASSGGLGAALYGYTF

cdr3_length: 14
v_call: TRBV28
d_call: TRBD1
clone_size: many
j_call: TRBJ1-2
cdr3_aa: CASSVLQGDYGYTF

cdr3_length: 13
v_call: TRBV7-6
d_call: NA
clone_size: NA
j_call: TRBJ2-7
cdr3_aa: CASSLNIAYEQYF

cdr3_length: 14
v_call: TRBV6-5
d_call: NA
clone_size: many
j_call: TRBJ2-5
cdr3_aa: CASSLDEPQETQYF

cdr3_length: 13
v_call: TRBV6-1
d_call: NA
clone_size: once
j_call: TRBJ1-1
cdr3_aa: CAAQPRGGTEAFF

cdr3_length: 14
v_call: TRBV27
d_call: NA
clone_size: many
j_call: TRBJ2-5
cdr3_aa: CASSPGVLQETQYF

cdr3_length: 19
v_call: TRBV6-2/TRBV6-3
d_call: TRBD1
clone_size: many
j_call: TRBJ1-1
cdr3_aa: CASRPTKYRGTGTNTEAFF

cdr3_length: 15
v_call: TRBV12-3/TRBV12-4
d_call: TRBD2
clone_size: NA
j_call: TRBJ2-3
cdr3_aa: CASSFGGRATDTQYF

cdr3_length: 16
v_call: TRBV5-6
d_call: NA
clone_size: few
j_call: TRBJ1-6
cdr3_aa: CASSPSTVGDISPLHF

cdr3_length: 15
v_call: TRBV19
d_call: NA
clone_size: few
j_call: TRBJ2-7
cdr3_aa: CASCGSPARPYEQYF

cdr3_length: 14
v_call: TRBV6-1
d_call: NA
clone_size: many
j_call: TRBJ2-4
cdr3_aa: CASSEQGLVDIQYF

cdr3_length: 14
v_call: TRBV19
d_call: NA
clone_size: many
j_call: TRBJ2-7
cdr3_aa: CASSRGLLSYEQYF

cdr3_length: 14
v_call: TRBV12-3/TRBV12-4
d_call: NA
clone_size: NA
j_call: TRBJ2-7
cdr3_aa: CASSLGRQGKEQYF

cdr3_length: 14
v_call: TRBV30
d_call: TRBD1
clone_size: few
j_call: TRBJ1-2
cdr3_aa: CAWTPTGINYGYTF

cdr3_length: 15
v_call: TRBV14
d_call: NA
clone_size: many
j_call: TRBJ2-5
cdr3_aa: CASSSDPGAAETQYF

cdr3_length: 17
v_call: TRBV5-1
d_call: NA
clone_size: many
j_call: TRBJ1-2
cdr3_aa: CASSLRADTPRIHGYTF

cdr3_length: 19
v_call: TRBV11-2
d_call: NA
clone_size: many
j_call: TRBJ1-6
cdr3_aa: CASSLGPKPGRNYNSPLHF

cdr3_length: 14
v_call: TRBV12-3/TRBV12-4
d_call: TRBD1
clone_size: NA
j_call: TRBJ1-2
cdr3_aa: CASSLGDRHYGYTF

cdr3_length: 16
v_call: TRBV5-1
d_call: NA
clone_size: many
j_call: TRBJ2-2
cdr3_aa: CASSSTGTTNTGELFF

cdr3_length: 12
v_call: TRBV9
d_call: NA
clone_size: once
j_call: TRBJ2-4
cdr3_aa: CASSGDSLIQYF

cdr3_length: 12
v_call: TRBV28
d_call: NA
clone_size: many
j_call: TRBJ2-5
cdr3_aa: CASSPPQGTQYF

cdr3_length: 16
v_call: TRBV7-3
d_call: TRBD1
clone_size: few
j_call: TRBJ2-3
cdr3_aa: CASSPRGQLSTDTQYF

cdr3_length: 13
v_call: TRBV11-1
d_call: NA
clone_size: NA
j_call: TRBJ1-2
cdr3_aa: CASSFGALYGYTF

cdr3_length: 17
v_call: TRBV10-2
d_call: TRBD1
clone_size: few
j_call: TRBJ1-1
cdr3_aa: CASSEHRDRGLRTEAFF

cdr3_length: 15
v_call: TRBV11-2
d_call: TRBD1
clone_size: NA
j_call: TRBJ1-2
cdr3_aa: CASSLGDRIDYGYTF

cdr3_length: 13
v_call: TRBV11-3
d_call: TRBD1
clone_size: many
j_call: TRBJ2-7
cdr3_aa: CASSEGQGNEQYF

cdr3_length: 11
v_call: TRBV7-2
d_call: NA
clone_size: NA
j_call: TRBJ2-7
cdr3_aa: CSSSLGVEQYF

cdr3_length: 14
v_call: TRBV5-1
d_call: NA
clone_size: many
j_call: TRBJ1-1
cdr3_aa: CASRVTQENTEAFF

cdr3_length: 15
v_call: TRBV13
d_call: NA
clone_size: NA
j_call: TRBJ2-7
cdr3_aa: CASSSRTASGYDQYF

cdr3_length: 11
v_call: TRBV29-1
d_call: NA
clone_size: many
j_call: TRBJ1-6
cdr3_aa: CSFRLNSPLHF

cdr3_length: 13
v_call: TRBV20-1
d_call: NA
clone_size: many
j_call: TRBJ1-5
cdr3_aa: CSASWVGVQPQHF

cdr3_length: 16
v_call: TRBV20-1
d_call: NA
clone_size: many
j_call: TRBJ2-7
cdr3_aa: CSARDFVQTRPYEQYF

cdr3_length: 14
v_call: TRBV9
d_call: NA
clone_size: many
j_call: TRBJ1-2
cdr3_aa: CASSEYSDDYGYTF

cdr3_length: 14
v_call: TRBV3-1
d_call: NA
clone_size: NA
j_call: TRBJ2-7
cdr3_aa: CASSQEGQSYEQYF

cdr3_length: 15
v_call: TRBV20-1
d_call: TRBD2
clone_size: NA
j_call: TRBJ2-2
cdr3_aa: CSARLAGSNTGELFF

cdr3_length: 13
v_call: TRBV10-3
d_call: NA
clone_size: many
j_call: TRBJ1-1
cdr3_aa: CAISDAANTEAFF

cdr3_length: 15
v_call: TRBV28
d_call: NA
clone_size: NA
j_call: TRBJ2-7
cdr3_aa: CASSFPPPGAGEQYF

cdr3_length: 13
v_call: TRBV7-8
d_call: NA
clone_size: many
j_call: TRBJ2-5
cdr3_aa: CASSSSEDETQYF

cdr3_length: 14
v_call: TRBV29-1
d_call: NA
clone_size: many
j_call: TRBJ2-7
cdr3_aa: CSVGTGLSSYKQYF

cdr3_length: 11
v_call: TRBV12-3/TRBV12-4
d_call: NA
clone_size: many
j_call: TRBJ2-7
cdr3_aa: CASTQGYEQYF

cdr3_length: 15
v_call: TRBV11-2
d_call: NA
clone_size: many
j_call: TRBJ2-2
cdr3_aa: CASSSGQTNTGELFF

cdr3_length: 12
v_call: TRBV12-3/TRBV12-4
d_call: NA
clone_size: few
j_call: TRBJ2-7
cdr3_aa: CTSSPTDYGQYF